The text below deals with one TCR beta chain. Looked up from germline, CDR1 is SEHNR and CDR2 is FQNEAQ (reference sequence). The trim removed 4 bases at V and 4 bases at J, leaving 11 bases unmatched. The CDR3 runs 17 residues. This sample is part of a study of technical replicates of blood from several donors. TCRdb's copy holds only in-frame clones and misses some; the assay was immunoSEQ multiplex PCR. The sample records roughly 15,000 clones, 84% being singletons. The TCR comes from a human donor in good health. This chain joins TRBV7-9 and TRBJ2-1, with 9 bases lining up with TRBD2. Sequenced input: PBMCs. CDR3 sequence reads: CASSYPELAGKYNEQFF. CDR3 DNA: TGTGCCAGCAGCTACCCGGAGCTAGCGGGAAAATACAATGAGCAGTTCTTC.